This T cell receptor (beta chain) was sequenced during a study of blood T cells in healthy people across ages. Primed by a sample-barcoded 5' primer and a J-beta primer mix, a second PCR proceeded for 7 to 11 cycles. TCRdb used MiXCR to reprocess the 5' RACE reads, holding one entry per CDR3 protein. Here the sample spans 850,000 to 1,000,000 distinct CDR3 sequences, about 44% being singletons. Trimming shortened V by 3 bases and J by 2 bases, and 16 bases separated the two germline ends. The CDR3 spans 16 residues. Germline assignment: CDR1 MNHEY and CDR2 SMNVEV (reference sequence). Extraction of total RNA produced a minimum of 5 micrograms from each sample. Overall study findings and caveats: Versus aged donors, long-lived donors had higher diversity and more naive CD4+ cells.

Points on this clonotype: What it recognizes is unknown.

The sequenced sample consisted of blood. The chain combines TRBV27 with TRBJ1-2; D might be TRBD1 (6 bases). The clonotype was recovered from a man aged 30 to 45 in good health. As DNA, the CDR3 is TGTGCCAGCAGTTTTCTATTAGGGGGGGGCAACTATGGCTACACCTTC. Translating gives CASSFLLGGGNYGYTF.